The 30 T cell receptor beta chains below were found in one sample sequenced in a study of T cell repertoires in cytomegalovirus infection. TCRdb reanalysed the reads using MiXCR and keeps one entry per CDR3 protein. This sample has 500,000 to 600,000 distinct CDR3 sequences, with about 17% found just once. The material sequenced was CD8+ T cells from PBMCs. The receptors here all came from a human donor in good health (CMV status not recorded). Some clones in this sample may be carry-over from other donors' samples.

The sample holds a few counts of this clonotype. The chain carries TRBV6-6 and TRBJ1-1; 11 positions match TRBD1. This CDR3 comprises 16 residues. V gave up 11 bases and J gave up 2 bases; unmatched junction bases: 13. CDR1 and CDR2 from the germline V gene are MNHNY and SVGAGI (reference sequence). CDR3 sequence: CAGGRDRGSLNTEAFF. DNA for the CDR3: TGTGCCGGGGGGCGGGACAGGGGGTCCTTAAACACTGAAGCTTTCTTT.

A word on this clonotype: This may stem from a read error, because a much larger clone lies one nucleotide away. The chain recombines TRBV7-4 with TRBJ2-7; a possible D gene is TRBD1 (6 bases). The CDR3 loop spans 15 amino acids. Germline CDR1 SGHVT, CDR2 SQSDAQ. The CDR3 spells CGSSSPRDTRYEQYF. The CDR3 DNA sequence: TGTGGCAGCAGCTCCCCCCGGGACACGCGCTACGAGCAGTACTTC. The full variable domain, with the rest looked up from reference TRBV7-4 and TRBJ2-7, is GAGVSQSPRYKVAKRGRDVALRCDSISGHVTLYWYRQTLGQGSEVLTYSQSDAQRDKSGRPSGRFSAERPERSVSTLKIQRTEQGDSAVYLCGSSSPRDTRYEQYFGPGTRLTVT.

This clonotype has a handful of counts. V and J are TRBV28 and TRBJ2-1; tentative D call: TRBD2 (6 bases). Germline V CDR1 and CDR2: MDHEN, SYDVKM. Trimming stripped 1 base from V and 7 bases from J, with 11 bases between. The CDR3 has 14 residues. In nucleotides, the CDR3 is TGTGCCAGCAGTTTATCCGGGAGTGGGAATGAGCAGTTCTTC. This translates into CASSLSGSGNEQFF.

This clonotype was observed at least ten times. The chain uses TRBV7-9 and TRBJ2-2, with unresolved D. The germline V and J ends were trimmed by 5 bases and 6 bases, with 10 bases remaining between them. The CDR3 consists of 13 residues. The V gene's germline CDR1 is SEHNR and CDR2 FQNEAQ (reference sequence). CDR3 sequence: CASSTLLAGELFF. DNA for the CDR3: TGTGCCAGCAGCACCCTTTTAGCCGGGGAGCTGTTTTTT.

The V call is TRBV4-2, the J call TRBJ2-7; the D is unclear. Looked up from germline, CDR1 is LGHNA and CDR2 is YNFKEQ. The V end was cut by 0 bases, the J end by 0 bases, with 12 bases between. The CDR3 has 16 residues. CDR3 residues: CASSQELASSSYEQYF. CDR3 coding DNA: TGTGCCAGCAGCCAAGAGCTGGCGTCTAGCTCCTACGAGCAGTACTTC.

This clonotype was recorded at least ten times. The V and J genes are TRBV7-9 and TRBJ1-1; 8 bases align to TRBD1. Germline values: CDR1 SEHNR, CDR2 FQNEAQ (reference sequence). The CDR3 length is 19 residues. V shed 2 bases and J 4 bases; nucleotides not matched to a gene: 18. The chain's CDR3 is CASSLYGSRTGPTGTEAFF. The DNA for the CDR3 is TGTGCCAGCAGCTTATACGGGTCCCGGACAGGGCCCACGGGCACTGAAGCTTTCTTT.

This clonotype was seen a handful of times. The V call is TRBV6-5, the J call TRBJ1-2; D unclear. CDR1 and CDR2 from the germline V gene are MNHEY and SVGAGI. The CDR3 is made up of 14 amino acids. The V and J ends lost 0 bases and 7 bases respectively, with 12 bases between them. The CDR3 nucleotides are TGTGCCAGCAGTTACTCCGGGCAGCTTGGTGGCTACACCTTC. This sequence encodes CASSYSGQLGGYTF.

Ten or more counts support this clonotype. The chain has TRBV12-3 or TRBV12-4 and TRBJ2-1; 10 bases match TRBD2. The CDR3 consists of 15 residues. Trimming took 6 bases from V and 6 from J; bases not matched to a gene: 8. The CDR3 region has the DNA TGTGCCAGCAGAACCGGGACTAGCGTGTTCAATGAGCAGTTCTTC. This translates into CASRTGTSVFNEQFF.

At least ten counts were recorded for this clonotype. V is TRBV10-3 and J is TRBJ2-1; maybe TRBD2 (5 bases). Germline V gene lookup returns CDR1 ENHRY and CDR2 SYGVKD. Trimming shortened V by 6 bases and J by 2 bases, and 11 bases separated the two germline ends. The CDR3 sequence is 14 residues long. The CDR3, as DNA: TGTGCCATCAGGAGCGGAGCCGCCTACAATGAGCAGTTCTTC. It encodes CAIRSGAAYNEQFF.

This clonotype was counted only a few times. The chain joins TRBV18 to TRBJ2-2; unclear D gene. The CDR3 contains 14 residues. Germline V gene data show CDR1 as KGHSH and CDR2 as LQKENI. Trimming removed 2 bases at V and 4 bases at J, with 8 bases between. CDR3 nucleotides: TGTGCCAGCTCACCAGAGAGGTCCACCGGGGAGCTGTTTTTT. Its protein product is CASSPERSTGELFF.

This clonotype has a count of ten or more. The V and J genes are TRBV11-2 and TRBJ2-5, with 7 bases aligning to TRBD1. V shed 4 bases and J 0 bases; nucleotides not matched to a gene: 8. Germline CDR1 SGHAT, CDR2 FQNNGV. CDR3 length: 16 amino acids. CDR3: CASSSDRVEYQETQYF. In DNA form, the CDR3 reads TGTGCCAGCAGCTCCGACAGGGTGGAGTACCAAGAGACCCAGTACTTC.

This clonotype was recorded many times. V is TRBV5-6 and J is TRBJ2-1; D remains ambiguous. Trimming left V 2 bases short and J 0 bases short, with 9 bases between. The V gene's germline CDR1 is SGHDT and CDR2 YYEEEE. The CDR3 is 15 amino acids. CDR3 protein: CASSFGWSSYNEQFF. The CDR3 DNA reads as TGTGCCAGCAGCTTTGGTTGGAGCTCCTACAATGAGCAGTTCTTC.

This clonotype was counted many times. This rearrangement joins TRBV19 to TRBJ2-2, with TRBD2 matching over 8 bases. V lost 6 bases and J lost 5; bases outside the gene matches: 8. The CDR3 consists of 15 residues. Germline values: CDR1 LNHDA, CDR2 SQIVND (reference sequence). The CDR3 coding sequence is TGTGCCAGTAGCCTTAAGCGGGAGAAAACCGGGGAGCTGTTTTTT. Amino acids: CASSLKREKTGELFF.

A note on this clonotype: No conserved phenylalanine or tryptophan ends this CDR3, so it is likely a read error. This sequence joins TRBV7-4 and TRBJ2-5, with D unresolved. Looked up from germline, CDR1 is SGHVT and CDR2 is SQSDAQ. V dropped 4 bases and J dropped 1 base, with 1 base sitting between them. The CDR3 runs to 11 residues. CDR3 nucleotide sequence: TGTGCCAGCAGCTCCCAAGAGACCCAGTACTTA. It translates to CASSSQETQYL.

V is TRBV4-1 and J is TRBJ2-1; D unclear. Trimming stripped 0 bases from V and 2 bases from J, with 8 bases between. CDR1 and CDR2 from the germline V gene are MGHRA and YSYEKL. The CDR3 contains 15 residues. DNA for the CDR3: TGCGCCAGCAGCCAAGATATATTGGCCTACAATGAGCAGTTCTTC. It encodes CASSQDILAYNEQFF.

This clonotype has just a few counts. The J gene is TRBJ1-5, the V gene TRBV2; TRBD1 agrees at 9 bases. The length of the CDR3 is 16 residues. The junction had 7 bases not matched to a gene; V was cut back by 3 bases and J by 4 bases. In germline, CDR1 is SNHLY, CDR2 FYNNEI. The chain's CDR3 is CASSDRDREGNQPQHF. Written as DNA, the CDR3 is TGTGCCAGCAGTGACAGGGACAGGGAGGGGAATCAGCCCCAGCATTTT. Full variable domain (outside the CDR3, taken from reference TRBV2 and TRBJ1-5): EPEVTQTPSHQVTQMGQEVILRCVPISNHLYFYWYRQILGQKVEFLVSFYNNEISEKSEIFDDQFSVERPDGSNFTLKIRSTKLEDSAMYFCASSDRDREGNQPQHFGDGTRLSIL.

CDR3 in DNA: TGCAGTGCTAGAGACGGGTTGGGGGGGACGGCCTCTTACGGCAATCAGCCCCAGCATTTT. Residues: CSARDGLGGTASYGNQPQHF. The chain links TRBV20-1 to TRBJ1-5; D is perhaps TRBD1 (5 bases). This CDR3 is built from 20 residues. V lost 0 bases and J lost 2, with 26 bases in between. In germline, CDR1 is DFQATT, CDR2 SNEGSKA (reference sequence).

Worth noting for this clonotype: A read error is likely, as this CDR3 ends without the conserved phenylalanine or tryptophan. The V call is TRBV6-6, the J call TRBJ2-1; tentatively, D is TRBD2 (7 bases). This CDR3 comprises 16 residues. From germline, CDR1 is MNHNY and CDR2 SVGAGI (reference sequence). CDR3: CARSYARGGMDNEQFY. The CDR3 nucleotides read TGTGCCCGCAGTTACGCGAGGGGGGGAATGGACAATGAGCAGTTCTAC.

In the case of this clonotype: This could be a read error, since a much larger clone is one nucleotide away. The V call is TRBV4-1, the J call TRBJ2-7; TRBD2 agrees at 7 bases. The length of the CDR3 is 16 residues. Germline assignment: CDR1 MGHRA and CDR2 YSYEKL. V was pared by 0 bases and J by 4 bases, with 9 bases of the junction left unmatched. CDR3 residues: CASSQDRGLAEYEQYF. The CDR3 region has the DNA TGCGCCAGCAGCCAAGATAGAGGCCTAGCGGAGTACGAGCAGTACTTC.

This clonotype was counted a few times. The chain combines TRBV28 with TRBJ2-5; possible D gene TRBD1, 5 bases. Germline V gene lookup returns CDR1 MDHEN and CDR2 SYDVKM. Deletions cut 6 bases from V and 3 bases from J, with 14 bases between. This CDR3 contains 14 residues. CDR3 in DNA: TGTGCCAGCAGCCAACTACAGGTAGAAGAGACCCAGTACTTC. Protein product: CASSQLQVEETQYF.

Concerning this clonotype itself: A single base separates this from a much larger clone, so it may be a read error. The chain employs TRBV7-9 and TRBJ2-7, with D possibly TRBD1 on 6 matching bases. The CDR3 spans 13 residues. CDR1 is SEHNR and CDR2 is FQNEAQ in the germline V gene (reference sequence). CDR3 nucleotides: TGTGCCAGCAGCCCGGACAGATCCTACGACCAGTACTTC. Its translation is CASSPDRSYDQYF.

This clonotype was detected a few times. The gene calls are TRBV20-1 and TRBJ2-5; D gene uncertain. The CDR3 has 15 residues. CDR1 and CDR2 (germline): DFQATT, SNEGSKA (reference sequence). The V and J ends lost 0 bases and 0 bases respectively, with 11 bases between them. CDR3 sequence: CSARDRQTYQETQYF. The CDR3 nucleotides read TGCAGTGCTAGAGATCGTCAGACCTACCAAGAGACCCAGTACTTC.

The table lists this clonotype with many counts. V is TRBV7-8 and J is TRBJ2-1; D is uncertain. The ends were cut back, 2 bases at V and 9 bases at J, with 17 bases in the middle. The CDR3 has 15 residues. Per germline, CDR1 SGHVS and CDR2 FQNEAQ. CDR3 sequence (DNA): TGTGCCAGCAGCTTAAGATTGGGCCCCGTTTTTGAGCAGTTCTTC. This translates into CASSLRLGPVFEQFF.

This clonotype was detected a few times. The V gene is TRBV5-1, the J gene TRBJ2-1; D unclear. In germline, CDR1 is SGHRS, CDR2 YFSETQ. There are 19 residues in the CDR3. Trimming removed 0 bases from V and 0 bases from J, with 19 bases in between. The DNA of the CDR3 is TGCGCCAGCAGCTTGGACCCCTCCAGGACCCTCAGCTCCTACAATGAGCAGTTCTTC. It yields the protein CASSLDPSRTLSSYNEQFF.

The chain carries TRBV7-9 and TRBJ2-7; D tentatively reads TRBD1 or TRBD2 (7 bases each). The germline CDR1 and CDR2 sequences are SEHNR and FQNEAQ (reference sequence). V was trimmed by 5 bases and J by 4 bases, leaving 18 bases between them. This CDR3 has 15 residues. Written as DNA, the CDR3 is TGTGCCAGCAGCCAGGGGGGGGACAGCGGGTACGAGCAGTACTTC. It translates to CASSQGGDSGYEQYF.

The chain joins TRBV7-9 to TRBJ2-5, with D uncertain. V lost 4 bases and J lost 1, with 13 bases in between. This CDR3 is 15 amino acids long. Germline lookup yields CDR1 SEHNR and CDR2 FQNEAQ (reference sequence). The CDR3 loop is CASSSSRTLQETQYF. The CDR3 bases are TGTGCCAGCAGCTCCAGCAGGACCCTCCAAGAGACCCAGTACTTC.

At least ten counts were recorded for this clonotype. The rearrangement links TRBV7-9 to TRBJ2-2; no clear D gene. Germline assignment: CDR1 SEHNR and CDR2 FQNEAQ (reference sequence). The CDR3 sequence is 16 residues long. Trimming stripped 2 bases from V and 4 bases from J, with 14 bases between. The CDR3 loop reads CASSLPNNYFTGELFF. As DNA, the CDR3 is TGTGCCAGCAGCTTACCCAATAACTATTTCACCGGGGAGCTGTTTTTT.

This clonotype was detected ten times or more. V gene TRBV7-9 combines with J gene TRBJ2-7; D is unclear. CDR3 length: 12 amino acids. Germline loops: CDR1 SEHNR, CDR2 FQNEAQ (reference sequence). Trimming took off 3 bases at V and 5 bases at J, with 8 bases between the two ends. Written as DNA, the CDR3 is TGTGCCAGCAGCTTTGGTGCGGACGAGCAGTACTTC. Protein product: CASSFGADEQYF. The full variable domain, with the rest looked up from reference TRBV7-9 and TRBJ2-7, is DTGVSQNPRHKITKRGQNVTFRCDPISEHNRLYWYRQTLGQGPEFLTYFQNEAQLEKSRLLSDRFSAERPKGSFSTLEIQRTEQGDSAMYLCASSFGADEQYFGPGTRLTVT.

The chain is built from TRBV2 and TRBJ2-7; D not certain. Trimming removed 6 bases at V and 2 bases at J, with 14 bases between. This CDR3 contains 14 residues. Germline CDR1 reads SNHLY; CDR2 reads FYNNEI. The CDR3 DNA reads as TGTGCCAGCAGCTTCTTGACACTTACCTACGAGCAGTACTTC. It is translated as CASSFLTLTYEQYF.

About this clonotype: This may be a read error: a much more frequent sequence differs by one nucleotide. This sequence joins TRBV7-8 and TRBJ1-4, with a weak D call TRBD1 (6 bases). Germline CDR1 reads SGHVS; CDR2 reads FQNEAQ. This CDR3 region has 16 residues. CDR3 amino acids: CASSFIASGGHEILFF. CDR3 coding DNA: TGTGCCAGCAGCTTCATAGCTTCCGGGGGCCATGAAATACTGTTTTTT.